The sequence of this T cell receptor beta chain was determined in a study of blood T cells in healthy people across ages. Overall study findings and caveats: Strong correlation was found linking TCR beta diversity to naive T cell percentage. Diversity estimates drawn from one million T cells were deemed underestimates. Age advanced and TCR beta diversity per million T cells fell, roughly linearly.

Between the trimmed V and J ends, which lost 1 base and 6 bases, there was a span of 14 bases. This CDR3 spans 15 amino acids. The germline CDR1 and CDR2 sequences are SGHDT and YYEEEE. Together with a sample-barcoded 5' primer, a J-beta primer mix was included in a second PCR lasting about 7 to 11 cycles. TCRdb re-called the 5' RACE reads through MiXCR, storing one row per CDR3 protein. The data hold 650,000 to 950,000 distinct CDR3 sequences, with 40% to 50% observed a single time. As to this clonotype: Its specificity is not known.

The TCR comes from a man in his 60s in good health. Material for sequencing was blood. V usage is TRBV5-6 and J usage is TRBJ1-3; D not certain. CDR3 protein: CASSLSGPRSNTIYF. The CDR3 DNA reads as TGTGCCAGCAGCTTGTCCGGGCCCAGATCAAACACCATATATTTT.